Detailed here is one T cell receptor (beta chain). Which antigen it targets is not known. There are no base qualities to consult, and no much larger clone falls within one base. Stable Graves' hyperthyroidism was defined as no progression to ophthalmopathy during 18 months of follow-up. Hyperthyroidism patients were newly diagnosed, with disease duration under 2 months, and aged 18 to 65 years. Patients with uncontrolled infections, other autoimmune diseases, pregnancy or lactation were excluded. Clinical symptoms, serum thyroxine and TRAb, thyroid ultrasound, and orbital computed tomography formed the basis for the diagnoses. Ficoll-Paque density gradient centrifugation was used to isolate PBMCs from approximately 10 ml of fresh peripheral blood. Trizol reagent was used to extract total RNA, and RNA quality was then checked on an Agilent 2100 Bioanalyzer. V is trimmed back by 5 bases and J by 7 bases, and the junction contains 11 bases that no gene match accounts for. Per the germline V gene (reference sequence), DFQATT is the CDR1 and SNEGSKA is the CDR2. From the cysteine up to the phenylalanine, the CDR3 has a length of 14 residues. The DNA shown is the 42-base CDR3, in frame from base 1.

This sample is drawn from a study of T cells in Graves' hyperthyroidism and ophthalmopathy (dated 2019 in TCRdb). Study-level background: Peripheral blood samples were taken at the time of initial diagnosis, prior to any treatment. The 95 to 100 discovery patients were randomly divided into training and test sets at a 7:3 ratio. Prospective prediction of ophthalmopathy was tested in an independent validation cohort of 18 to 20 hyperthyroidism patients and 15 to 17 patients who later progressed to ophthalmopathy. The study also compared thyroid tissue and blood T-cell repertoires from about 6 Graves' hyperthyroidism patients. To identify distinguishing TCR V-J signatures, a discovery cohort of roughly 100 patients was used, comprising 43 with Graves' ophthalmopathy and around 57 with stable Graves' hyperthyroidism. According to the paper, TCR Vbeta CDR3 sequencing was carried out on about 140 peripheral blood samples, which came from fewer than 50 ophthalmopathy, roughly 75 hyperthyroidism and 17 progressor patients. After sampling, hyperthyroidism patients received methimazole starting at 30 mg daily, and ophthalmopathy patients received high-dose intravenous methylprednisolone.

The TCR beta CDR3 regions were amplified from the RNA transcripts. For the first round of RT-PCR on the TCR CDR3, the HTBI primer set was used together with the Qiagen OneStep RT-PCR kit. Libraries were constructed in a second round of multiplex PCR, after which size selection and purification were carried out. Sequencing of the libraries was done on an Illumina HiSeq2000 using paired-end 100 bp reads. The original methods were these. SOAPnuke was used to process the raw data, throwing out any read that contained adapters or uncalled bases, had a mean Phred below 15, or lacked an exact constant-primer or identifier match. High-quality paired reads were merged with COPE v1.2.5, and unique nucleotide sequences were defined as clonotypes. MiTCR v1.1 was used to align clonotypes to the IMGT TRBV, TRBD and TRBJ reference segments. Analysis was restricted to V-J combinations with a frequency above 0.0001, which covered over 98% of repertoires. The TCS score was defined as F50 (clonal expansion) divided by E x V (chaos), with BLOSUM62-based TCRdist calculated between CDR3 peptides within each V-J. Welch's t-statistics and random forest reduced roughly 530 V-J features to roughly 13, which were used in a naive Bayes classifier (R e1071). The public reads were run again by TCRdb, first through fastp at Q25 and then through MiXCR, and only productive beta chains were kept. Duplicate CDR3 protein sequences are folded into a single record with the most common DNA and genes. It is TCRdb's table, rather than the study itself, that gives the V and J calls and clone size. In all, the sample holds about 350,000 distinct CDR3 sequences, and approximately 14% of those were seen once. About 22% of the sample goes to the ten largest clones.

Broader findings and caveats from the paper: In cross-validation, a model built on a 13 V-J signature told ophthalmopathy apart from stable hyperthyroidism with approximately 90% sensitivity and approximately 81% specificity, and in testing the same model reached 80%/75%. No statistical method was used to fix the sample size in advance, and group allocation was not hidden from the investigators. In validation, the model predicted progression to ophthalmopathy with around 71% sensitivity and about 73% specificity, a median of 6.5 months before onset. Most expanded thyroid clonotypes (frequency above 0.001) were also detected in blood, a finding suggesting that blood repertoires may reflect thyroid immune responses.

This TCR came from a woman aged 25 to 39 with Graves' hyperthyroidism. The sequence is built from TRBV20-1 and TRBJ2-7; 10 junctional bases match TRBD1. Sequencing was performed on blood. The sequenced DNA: TGCAGTGCTGCCGGGACAGGGGACGGTCGAGAGCAGTACTTC. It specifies CSAAGTGDGREQYF.